The 30 T cell receptor beta chains given below trace back to one sample, sequenced in a study of T cell changes during pregnancy in multiple sclerosis. TCRdb's table, derived via immunoSEQ multiplex PCR, lists solely in-frame clones and lacks some. The sample carries about 38,000 clones, approximately 90% recorded once. The sample here was CD8+ T cells from peripheral blood mononuclear cells, taken in the third trimester of pregnancy. All receptors derive from a female donor with multiple sclerosis, enrolled in a pregnancy study.

V is TRBV28 and J is TRBJ1-5, with D perhaps TRBD1 (5 bases). This CDR3 is 14 amino acids long. CDR1 is MDHEN and CDR2 is SYDVKM in the germline V gene. The V and J ends lost 3 bases and 3 bases respectively, with 9 bases between them. CDR3 nucleotide sequence: TGTGCCAGCAGTTTTAGACAGATCAATCAGCCCCAGCATTTT. Translation gives CASSFRQINQPQHF.

V gene TRBV5-1 combines with J gene TRBJ1-3, with 10 bases identical to TRBD1. The CDR3 extends over 15 amino acids. In germline, CDR1 is SGHRS, CDR2 YFSETQ. J was trimmed by 8 bases and V by 4 bases; bases with no gene match: 9. CDR3: CASSPGQGTGHTIYF. The CDR3 bases are TGCGCCAGCAGCCCGGGACAGGGGACCGGCCACACCATATATTTT.

This chain joins TRBV14 and TRBJ1-2; D possibly corresponds to TRBD1 (5 bases). Germline values: CDR1 SGHDN, CDR2 FVKESK. CDR3 size: 13 residues. Trimming took off 1 base at V and 8 bases at J, with 11 bases between the two ends. CDR3 in amino acids: CASSQVLQEGYTF. The CDR3, as DNA: TGTGCCAGCAGCCAAGTTTTACAGGAGGGCTACACCTTC.

The chain employs TRBV10-2 and TRBJ2-7, with a possible D match to TRBD2 (6 bases). CDR3 length: 14 residues. CDR1 and CDR2 from the germline V gene are WSHSY and SAAADI. The V end lost 2 bases, the J end lost 4 bases, and 12 bases lay between the germline ends. CDR3 nucleotide sequence: TGCGCCAGCAGTGAGCGGCGGGATCGGTACGAGCAGTACTTC. Amino acid sequence: CASSERRDRYEQYF.

This chain connects TRBV6-1 to TRBJ2-7; 10 bases fit TRBD1. The CDR3 sequence is 16 residues long. Germline CDR1 reads MNHNS; CDR2 reads SASEGT. V dropped 2 bases and J dropped 5; count of bases not matched to a gene: 9. CDR3 protein: CASSETPGQGSDEQYF. The CDR3 DNA is TGTGCCAGCAGTGAAACCCCGGGACAGGGGTCCGACGAGCAGTACTTC.

The chain employs TRBV7-9 and TRBJ1-2; 8 nucleotides agree with TRBD1. CDR1 is SEHNR, CDR2 FQNEAQ, per germline (reference sequence). The length of the CDR3 is 16 residues. J gave up 6 bases and V 1 base, and 10 bases lay outside the gene matches. CDR3 in amino acids: CASSLVGGQDKDGYTF. The DNA for the CDR3 is TGTGCCAGCAGCTTAGTCGGGGGACAGGATAAGGATGGCTACACCTTC.

The chain combines TRBV9 with TRBJ2-1; TRBD1 aligns across 8 bases. Per germline, CDR1 SGDLS and CDR2 YYNGEE. J was trimmed by 4 bases and V by 3 bases; bases with no gene match: 6. This CDR3 is built from 15 residues. This CDR3 is CASSEIQGEYNEQFF. For the CDR3, the DNA is TGTGCCAGCAGCGAGATACAGGGGGAGTACAATGAGCAGTTCTTC.

The V call is TRBV30, the J call TRBJ1-6; the D gene is possibly TRBD1 (6 bases). Trimming took 4 bases from V and 7 from J, leaving 11 bases between them. CDR1 and CDR2 from the germline V gene are GTSNPN and SVGIG (reference sequence). The CDR3 sequence is 13 residues long. CDR3 residues: CAWTGQLNSPLHF. DNA for the CDR3: TGTGCCTGGACGGGACAATTAAATTCACCCCTCCACTTT.

The rearrangement joins TRBV18 to TRBJ1-1, with TRBD1 as a possible D gene (6 bases). CDR3 length: 14 amino acids. Per germline, CDR1 KGHSH and CDR2 LQKENI. Deletions cut 4 bases from V and 4 bases from J, with 13 bases between. CDR3 protein: CASSHYREGTEAFF. The CDR3 coding sequence is TGTGCCAGCTCACACTACAGGGAGGGCACTGAAGCTTTCTTT.

This clone was seen a handful of times. The V gene is TRBV19, the J gene TRBJ1-4; the match to TRBD1 covers 8 bases. V lost 5 bases, J lost 7 bases, and 12 bases stayed unmatched. The CDR3 has 16 amino acids. Per the germline V gene, CDR1 is LNHDA and CDR2 is SQIVND (reference sequence). The CDR3: CASSSTIGTGSEKLFF. The CDR3 nucleotides are TGTGCCAGTAGTTCTACCATCGGGACAGGCAGTGAAAAACTGTTTTTT.

V and J are TRBV7-9 and TRBJ1-1; D unresolved. V was clipped by 3 bases and J by 1 base, with 12 bases between them. The CDR3 runs to 15 residues. Germline assignment: CDR1 SEHNR and CDR2 FQNEAQ (reference sequence). In DNA, the CDR3 is TGTGCCAGCAGCTTTCGGGGTTGGGCGAACACTGAAGCTTTCTTT. Residues: CASSFRGWANTEAFF. The full variable domain, rest sourced from reference TRBV7-9 and TRBJ1-1, is DTGVSQNPRHKITKRGQNVTFRCDPISEHNRLYWYRQTLGQGPEFLTYFQNEAQLEKSRLLSDRFSAERPKGSFSTLEIQRTEQGDSAMYLCASSFRGWANTEAFFGQGTRLTVV.

V and J are TRBV19 and TRBJ1-5; D uncertain. Trimming took off 3 bases at V and 1 base at J, with 10 bases between the two ends. The CDR3 sequence is 15 residues long. The germline CDR1 and CDR2 sequences are LNHDA and SQIVND (reference sequence). CDR3: CASSMWLLSNQPQHF. The CDR3 DNA reads TGTGCCAGTAGTATGTGGCTTTTGAGCAATCAGCCCCAGCATTTT.

This clone showed up just a few times. This rearrangement joins TRBV6-1 to TRBJ2-3; 13 bases align to TRBD2. Unmatched junction bases numbered 2, after V lost 4 bases and J lost 4 bases. The CDR3 consists of 15 residues. Germline lookup yields CDR1 MNHNS and CDR2 SASEGT. As DNA, the CDR3 is TGTGCCAGCAGTGGGACTAGCGGGGGACCAGATACGCAGTATTTT. Protein product: CASSGTSGGPDTQYF.

This rearrangement joins TRBV11-2 to TRBJ2-1; D gene uncertain. Between the trimmed V and J ends, which lost 0 bases and 0 bases, there was a span of 12 bases. The germline CDR1 and CDR2 sequences are SGHAT and FQNNGV. This CDR3 has 17 residues. CDR3 nucleotides: TGTGCCAGCAGCTTAGATCCCCGGGTCGCCTCCTACAATGAGCAGTTCTTC. Protein product: CASSLDPRVASYNEQFF.

The rearrangement links TRBV10-3 to TRBJ1-2, with 8 nucleotides matching TRBD1. The trim removed 4 bases at V and 0 bases at J, leaving 10 bases unmatched. Per germline, CDR1 ENHRY and CDR2 SYGVKD. This CDR3 has 17 residues. The CDR3: CAISVIPRTGSNYGYTF. The DNA of the CDR3 is TGTGCCATCAGTGTGATTCCTCGGACAGGGTCTAACTATGGCTACACCTTC.

The chain recombines TRBV4-1 with TRBJ2-1; 9 nucleotides align to TRBD2. The CDR3 totals 16 residues. V lost 1 base and J lost 8; bases outside the gene matches: 9. From germline, CDR1 is MGHRA and CDR2 YSYEKL. Here the CDR3 DNA reads TGCGCCAGCAGCCAAGGTTGGCGGGGGGGCCTCGATGAGCAGTTCTTC. Translated: CASSQGWRGGLDEQFF.

CDR3 sequence reads: CASSPNREGTGELFF. The CDR3, as DNA: TGTGCCAGCAGCCCTAACAGGGAAGGCACCGGGGAGCTGTTTTTT. J is TRBJ2-2 and V is TRBV13; D perhaps matches TRBD1 (6 bases). The CDR3 has 15 residues. Germline assignment: CDR1 PRHDT and CDR2 FYEKMQ (reference sequence). V lost 5 bases, J lost 4 bases, and 14 bases lay in between.

This chain joins TRBV27 and TRBJ2-7, with D possibly being TRBD1 (6 bases). Germline V gene data show CDR1 as MNHEY and CDR2 as SMNVEV (reference sequence). V lost 5 bases and J 1 base, leaving 15 bases between the germline ends. The CDR3 consists of 15 residues. CDR3 DNA: TGTGCCAGCAGTACGCCGGGACACGGGTCCTACGAGCAGTACTTC. Its protein is CASSTPGHGSYEQYF.

The chain recombines TRBV11-2 with TRBJ1-1; unclear D gene. Trimming took off 3 bases at V and 1 base at J, with 21 bases between the two ends. Germline V gives CDR1 SGHAT, CDR2 FQNNGV. The CDR3 extends over 18 amino acids. In nucleotides, the CDR3 is TGTGCCAGCAGCTTCTCGGCGTTCTCGCGCGGCAAGAACACTGAAGCTTTCTTT. Protein: CASSFSAFSRGKNTEAFF.

V and J are TRBV7-2 and TRBJ1-2, with a weak D call TRBD1 (5 bases). Germline V gene data show CDR1 as SGHTA and CDR2 as FQGNSA. The CDR3 totals 16 residues. Trimming shortened V by 0 bases and J by 6 bases, and 17 bases separated the two germline ends. The CDR3 protein is CASSLALGQPADGYTF. The CDR3 region has the DNA TGTGCCAGCAGCTTAGCGCTAGGACAACCTGCCGATGGCTACACCTTC.

The V call is TRBV5-6, the J call TRBJ2-2; possible D gene TRBD1, 6 bases. Trimming left V 5 bases short and J 5 bases short, with 10 bases between. Germline V gives CDR1 SGHDT, CDR2 YYEEEE. The CDR3 covers 13 residues. CDR3 sequence (DNA): TGTGCCAGCAGACCACAGGGTACCGGGGAGCTGTTTTTT. This gives the protein CASRPQGTGELFF.

In DNA form, the CDR3 reads TGTGCCAGCAGCTTAGCCCCTGACAGGGCGCAGTTCTTC. It encodes CASSLAPDRAQFF. This chain uses TRBV13 with TRBJ2-1, with 7 nucleotides matching TRBD1. Germline CDR1 and CDR2: PRHDT and FYEKMQ (reference sequence). The CDR3 is made up of 13 amino acids. Trimming removed 1 base from V and 12 bases from J; junction bases left unmatched: 6.

For the CDR3, the DNA is TGTGCCAGCAGCGGAGTAATCCGGGACTATAGGGAGACCCAGTACTTC. Protein: CASSGVIRDYRETQYF. This chain links TRBV5-6 with TRBJ2-5; 7 bases map to TRBD2. The length of the CDR3 is 16 residues. Germline loops: CDR1 SGHDT, CDR2 YYEEEE. The V and J ends lost 4 bases and 5 bases, in that order; junction bases with no gene match: 14.

This chain connects TRBV14 to TRBJ2-5; no clear D gene. The CDR3 extends over 13 amino acids. Per germline, CDR1 SGHDN and CDR2 FVKESK. Trimming left V 0 bases short and J 5 bases short, with 7 bases between. The chain's CDR3 is CASSQEFGETQYF. In DNA, the CDR3 is TGTGCCAGCAGCCAAGAGTTCGGTGAGACCCAGTACTTC.

The V call is TRBV19, the J call TRBJ1-5, with a tentative D call TRBD1 (6 bases). Trimming took off 5 bases at V and 4 bases at J, with 18 bases between the two ends. Germline lookup yields CDR1 LNHDA and CDR2 SQIVND (reference sequence). The CDR3 extends over 16 amino acids. The CDR3 sequence is CASSRRSGGRNQPQHF. The CDR3 DNA follows: TGTGCCAGTAGTCGGCGTTCGGGGGGGCGGAATCAGCCCCAGCATTTT.

The chain has TRBV10-3 and TRBJ2-5, with a possible D match to TRBD1 (5 bases). CDR1 ENHRY and CDR2 SYGVKD come from the germline V gene. Deletions cut 2 bases from V and 2 bases from J, with 9 bases between. The CDR3 covers 14 residues. The CDR3 DNA follows: TGTGCCATCAGTGAGGGGGCGACGCAAGAGACCCAGTACTTC. Translating it yields CAISEGATQETQYF.

CDR3 in DNA: TGTGCCAGCAGTTTGCTGACAGGGGGCACAGATACGCAGTATTTT. Translated, it gives CASSLLTGGTDTQYF. The rearrangement links TRBV28 to TRBJ2-3, with 8 positions matching TRBD1. Germline CDR1 MDHEN, CDR2 SYDVKM. This CDR3 contains 15 residues. J lost 1 base, V lost 3 bases, and 3 bases had no gene match. Full variable domain (missing parts from reference TRBV28 and TRBJ2-3): DVKVTQSSRYLVKRTGEKVFLECVQDMDHENMFWYRQDPGLGLRLIYFSYDVKMKEKGDIPEGYSVSREKKERFSLILESASTNQTSMYLCASSLLTGGTDTQYFGPGTRLTVL.

This chain uses TRBV25-1 with TRBJ1-1; D not resolved. Per germline, CDR1 MGHDK and CDR2 SYGVNS. The CDR3 is made up of 13 amino acids. V lost 2 bases and J lost 5, with 9 bases in between. This CDR3 reads CASSEVGRTEAFF. CDR3 nucleotides: TGTGCCAGCAGTGAAGTCGGGAGAACTGAAGCTTTCTTT.

The rearrangement uses TRBV30 and TRBJ1-6, with 7 positions matching TRBD1. Losses at the gene ends were 2 bases for V and 10 bases for J; bases not matched to a gene: 8. The germline V gene encodes CDR1 GTSNPN and CDR2 SVGIG (reference sequence). The CDR3 consists of 14 residues. CDR3 loop: CAWSSTGSGSPLHF. CDR3 in DNA: TGTGCCTGGAGTTCGACAGGGAGTGGGTCACCCCTCCACTTT.

The CDR3 DNA is TGTGCCAGCAGCCCAACCAGCTCTGGGGCCAACGTCCTGACTTTC. Its protein is CASSPTSSGANVLTF. The rearrangement joins TRBV27 to TRBJ2-6; no clear D. This CDR3 comprises 15 residues. V shed 6 bases and J shed 0 bases, with 9 bases lying between them. Germline values: CDR1 MNHEY, CDR2 SMNVEV (reference sequence).